Described below is a single T cell receptor (beta chain) sequence and its context. The data originate from a study of blood T cell repertoires in COVID-19. For the study at large: The United States, Italy and Spain were the sources of the acute and convalescent COVID-19 samples. Sources were T cells, B-cell-depleted T cells, or PBMCs; the material itself was cDNA or gDNA.

The CDR3 has 17 amino acids. CDR1 and CDR2 (germline): LGHDT, YNNKEL (reference sequence). V shed 4 bases and J shed 2 bases, with 20 bases lying between them. In the original workflow: Researchers report that nucleated cell counts were estimated from reference gene primer amplification. TCRdb's copy holds only in-frame clones and misses some; the assay was immunoSEQ multiplex PCR. The D gene and trimming were derived from the DNA, and the V and J assignments and clone size from that table. The sample gives 100,000 to 150,000 clones, approximately 70% of which show up once; 1.5% to 2% is in the top ten.

V and J are TRBV3-1 (or the pseudogene TRBV3-2) and TRBJ1-2; TRBD1 is a possible D gene (6 bases). What was sequenced was peripheral blood. This TCR was sampled from a woman in her 70s with acute or convalescent COVID-19. CDR3 DNA: TGTGCCAGCAGCCCATCTTGGACAGTTCCACCGAACTATGGCTACACCTTC. It translates to CASSPSWTVPPNYGYTF.